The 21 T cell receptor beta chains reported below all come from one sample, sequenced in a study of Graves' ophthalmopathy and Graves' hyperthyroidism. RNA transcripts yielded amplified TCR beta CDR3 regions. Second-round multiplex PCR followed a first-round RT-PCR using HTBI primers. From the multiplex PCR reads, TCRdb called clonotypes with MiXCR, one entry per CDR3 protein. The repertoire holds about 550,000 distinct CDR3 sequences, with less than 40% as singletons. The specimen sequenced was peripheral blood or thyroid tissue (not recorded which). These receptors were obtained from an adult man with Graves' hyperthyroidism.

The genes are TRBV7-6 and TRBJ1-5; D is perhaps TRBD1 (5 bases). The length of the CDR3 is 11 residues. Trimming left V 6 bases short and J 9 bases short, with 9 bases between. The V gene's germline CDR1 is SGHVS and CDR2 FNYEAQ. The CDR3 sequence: CASSTGAPQHF. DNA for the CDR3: TGTGCCAGCAGTACCGGGGCGCCCCAGCATTTT.

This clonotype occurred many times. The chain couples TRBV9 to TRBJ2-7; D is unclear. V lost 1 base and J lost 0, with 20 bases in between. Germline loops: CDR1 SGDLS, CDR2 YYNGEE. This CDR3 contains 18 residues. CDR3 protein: CASSVRPEPSIPSYEQYF. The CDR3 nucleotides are TGTGCCAGCAGCGTACGCCCGGAACCTAGTATTCCCTCCTACGAGCAGTACTTC.

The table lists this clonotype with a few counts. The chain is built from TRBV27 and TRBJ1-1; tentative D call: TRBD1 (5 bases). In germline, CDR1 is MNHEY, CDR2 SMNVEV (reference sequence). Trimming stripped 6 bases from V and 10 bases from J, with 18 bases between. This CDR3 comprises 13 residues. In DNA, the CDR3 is TGTGCCAGCAGGACGGGGGGGTCCTTTCGAGCTTTCTTT. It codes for CASRTGGSFRAFF.

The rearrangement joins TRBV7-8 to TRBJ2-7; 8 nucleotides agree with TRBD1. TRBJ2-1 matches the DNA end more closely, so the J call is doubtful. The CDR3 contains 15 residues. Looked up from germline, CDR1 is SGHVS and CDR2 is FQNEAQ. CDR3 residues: CASSFGQGGYNEQFF. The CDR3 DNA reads TGTGCCAGCAGCTTCGGACAGGGTGGATACAATGAGCAGTTCTTC.

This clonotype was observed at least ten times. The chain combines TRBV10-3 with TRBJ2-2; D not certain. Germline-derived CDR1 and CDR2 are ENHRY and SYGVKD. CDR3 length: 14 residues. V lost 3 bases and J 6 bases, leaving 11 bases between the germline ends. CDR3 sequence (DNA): TGTGCCATCAGTGAACCGTCCTGGGCCGGGGAGCTGTTTTTT. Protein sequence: CAISEPSWAGELFF.

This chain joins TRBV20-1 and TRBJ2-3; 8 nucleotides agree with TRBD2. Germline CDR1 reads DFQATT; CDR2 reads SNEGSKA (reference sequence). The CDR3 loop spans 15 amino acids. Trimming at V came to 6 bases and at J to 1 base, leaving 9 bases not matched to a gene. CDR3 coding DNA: TGCAGTGCCCCCGGGGTAGCGGGGCGCACAGATACGCAGTATTTT. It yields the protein CSAPGVAGRTDTQYF.

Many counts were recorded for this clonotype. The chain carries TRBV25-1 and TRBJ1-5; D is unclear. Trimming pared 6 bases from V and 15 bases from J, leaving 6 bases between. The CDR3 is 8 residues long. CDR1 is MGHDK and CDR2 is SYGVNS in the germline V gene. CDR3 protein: CASREGHF. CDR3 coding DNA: TGTGCCAGCAGAGAGGGGCATTTT.

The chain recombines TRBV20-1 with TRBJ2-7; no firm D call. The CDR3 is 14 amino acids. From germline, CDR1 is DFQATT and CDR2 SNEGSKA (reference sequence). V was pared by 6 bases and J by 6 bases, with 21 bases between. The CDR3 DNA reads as TGCAGTGCCGCGTCGGCTTGGAGCAGTGGCGAGCAGTACTTC. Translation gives CSAASAWSSGEQYF.

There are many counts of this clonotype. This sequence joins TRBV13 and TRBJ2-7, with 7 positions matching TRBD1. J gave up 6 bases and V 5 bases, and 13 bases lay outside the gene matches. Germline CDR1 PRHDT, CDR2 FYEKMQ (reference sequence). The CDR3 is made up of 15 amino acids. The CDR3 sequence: CASSQVQQGWPEQYF. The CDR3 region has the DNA TGTGCCAGCAGCCAGGTGCAACAGGGGTGGCCCGAGCAGTACTTC.

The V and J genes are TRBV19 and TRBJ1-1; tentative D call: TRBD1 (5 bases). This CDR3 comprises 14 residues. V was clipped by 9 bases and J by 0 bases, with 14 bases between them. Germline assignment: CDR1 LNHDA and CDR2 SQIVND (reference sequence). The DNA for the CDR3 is TGTGCCAGCTCCCCGGGGCCCATGAACACTGAAGCTTTCTTT. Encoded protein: CASSPGPMNTEAFF.

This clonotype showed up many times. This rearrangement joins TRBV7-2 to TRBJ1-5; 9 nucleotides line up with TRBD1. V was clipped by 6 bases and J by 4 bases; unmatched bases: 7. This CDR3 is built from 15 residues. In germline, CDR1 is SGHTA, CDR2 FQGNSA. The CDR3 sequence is CASSLTGGSNQPQHF. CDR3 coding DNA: TGTGCCAGCAGTTTAACAGGGGGCTCTAATCAGCCCCAGCATTTT.

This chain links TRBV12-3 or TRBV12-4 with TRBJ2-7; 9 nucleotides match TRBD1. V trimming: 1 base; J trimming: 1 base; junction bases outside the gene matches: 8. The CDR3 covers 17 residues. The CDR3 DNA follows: TGTGCCAGCAGTTTAGGGGCCCCGGGACAGGGATCCTACGAGCAGTACTTC. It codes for CASSLGAPGQGSYEQYF.

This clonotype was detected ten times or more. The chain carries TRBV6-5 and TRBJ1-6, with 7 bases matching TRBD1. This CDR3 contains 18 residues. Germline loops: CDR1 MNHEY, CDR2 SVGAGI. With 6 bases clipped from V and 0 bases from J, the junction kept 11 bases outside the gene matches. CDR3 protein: CASSTYRDSSSYNSPLHF. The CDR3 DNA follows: TGTGCCAGCAGCACCTACCGGGACAGTAGCTCCTATAATTCACCCCTCCACTTT.

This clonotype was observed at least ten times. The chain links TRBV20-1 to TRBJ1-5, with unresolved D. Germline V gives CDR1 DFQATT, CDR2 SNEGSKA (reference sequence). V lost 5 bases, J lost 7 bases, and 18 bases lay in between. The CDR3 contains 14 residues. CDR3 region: CSAYKGRQGQPQHF. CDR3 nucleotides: TGCAGTGCTTACAAAGGTCGGCAAGGGCAGCCCCAGCATTTT.

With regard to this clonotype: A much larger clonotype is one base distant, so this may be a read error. In DNA form, the CDR3 reads TGCAGTGCTAGAGCGACCCAGTACTTC. Translated: CSARATQYF. This chain joins TRBV20-1 and TRBJ2-5; the D is unclear. V was shortened by 1 base and J by 7 bases, with 1 base between the two germline ends. From germline, CDR1 is DFQATT and CDR2 SNEGSKA (reference sequence). This CDR3 is built from 9 residues.

Here the CDR3 DNA reads TGTGCCAGCAGCGTAGGGAGGACGGGAGGTAACACCATATATTTT. This codes for CASSVGRTGGNTIYF. The chain uses TRBV9 and TRBJ1-3; D not certain. Germline V gene lookup returns CDR1 SGDLS and CDR2 YYNGEE. The CDR3 consists of 15 residues. Trimming removed 0 bases at V and 7 bases at J, with 14 bases between.

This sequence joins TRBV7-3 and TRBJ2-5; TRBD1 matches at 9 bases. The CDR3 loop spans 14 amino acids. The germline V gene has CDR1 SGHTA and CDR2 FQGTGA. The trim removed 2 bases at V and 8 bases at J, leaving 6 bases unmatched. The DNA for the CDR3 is TGTGCCAGCAGCTTATATCACAGGGGGCACACCCAGTACTTC. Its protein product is CASSLYHRGHTQYF.

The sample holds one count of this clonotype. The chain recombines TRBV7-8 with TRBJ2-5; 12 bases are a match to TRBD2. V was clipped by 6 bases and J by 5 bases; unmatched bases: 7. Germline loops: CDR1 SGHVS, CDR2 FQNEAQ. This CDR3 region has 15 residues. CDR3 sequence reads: CASSARTSGMETQYF. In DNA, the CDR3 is TGTGCCAGCAGTGCTCGGACTAGCGGGATGGAGACCCAGTACTTC.

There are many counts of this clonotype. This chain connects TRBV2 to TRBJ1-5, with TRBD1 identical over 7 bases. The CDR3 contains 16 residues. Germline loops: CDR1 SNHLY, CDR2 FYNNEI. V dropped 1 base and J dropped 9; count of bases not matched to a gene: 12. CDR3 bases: TGTGCCAGCAGTGAAGGGGGGACAGCGGCATTTCGGCCCCAGCATTTT. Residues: CASSEGGTAAFRPQHF. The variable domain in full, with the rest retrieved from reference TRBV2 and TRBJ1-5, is EPEVTQTPSHQVTQMGQEVILRCVPISNHLYFYWYRQILGQKVEFLVSFYNNEISEKSEIFDDQFSVERPDGSNFTLKIRSTKLEDSAMYFCASSEGGTAAFRPQHFGDGTRLSIL.

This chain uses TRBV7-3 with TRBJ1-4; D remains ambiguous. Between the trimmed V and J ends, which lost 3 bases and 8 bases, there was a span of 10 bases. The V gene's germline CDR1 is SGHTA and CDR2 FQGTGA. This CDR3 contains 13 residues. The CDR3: CASSLRGREKLFF. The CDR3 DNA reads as TGTGCCAGCAGCTTGAGAGGGCGAGAAAAACTGTTTTTT.

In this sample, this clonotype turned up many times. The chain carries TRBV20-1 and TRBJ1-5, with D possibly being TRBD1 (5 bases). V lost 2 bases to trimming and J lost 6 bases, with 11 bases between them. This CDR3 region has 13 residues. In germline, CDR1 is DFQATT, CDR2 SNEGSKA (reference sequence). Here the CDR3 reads CSARPGHAQPQHF. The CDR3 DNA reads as TGCAGTGCTAGACCCGGACACGCTCAGCCCCAGCATTTT.